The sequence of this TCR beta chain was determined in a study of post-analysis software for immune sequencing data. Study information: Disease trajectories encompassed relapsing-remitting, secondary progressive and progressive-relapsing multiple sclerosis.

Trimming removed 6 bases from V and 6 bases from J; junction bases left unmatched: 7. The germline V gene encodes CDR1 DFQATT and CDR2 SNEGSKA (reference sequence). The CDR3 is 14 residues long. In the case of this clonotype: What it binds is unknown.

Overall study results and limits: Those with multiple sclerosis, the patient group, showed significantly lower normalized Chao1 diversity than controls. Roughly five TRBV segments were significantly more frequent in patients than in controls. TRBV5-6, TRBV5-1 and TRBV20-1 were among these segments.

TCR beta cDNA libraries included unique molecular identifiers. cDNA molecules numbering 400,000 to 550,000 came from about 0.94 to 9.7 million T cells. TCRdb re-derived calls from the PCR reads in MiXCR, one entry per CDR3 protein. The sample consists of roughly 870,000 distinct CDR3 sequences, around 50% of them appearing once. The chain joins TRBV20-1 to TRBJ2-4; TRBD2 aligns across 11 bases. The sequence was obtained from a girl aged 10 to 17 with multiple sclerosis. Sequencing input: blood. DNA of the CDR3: TGCAGTGCCCGTAGCGGGGGGGATTTAAACATTCAGTACTTC. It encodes CSARSGGDLNIQYF.